The T cell receptor beta chain described here comes from a study of monozygotic twins with inflammatory bowel disease. CDR1 LGHNA and CDR2 YSLEER come from the germline V gene. The CDR3 contains 18 residues. A note on this clonotype: Its target is unknown.

Reprocessing the 5' RACE reads, TCRdb reports a single entry for every CDR3 protein and omits DNA. Found here are about 300,000 distinct CDR3 sequences; the top ten clones hold over 5%. Study results and limitations: Twins with IBD had fewer clonotypes in common with others than healthy twins, particularly during disease activity. Patient repertoires may carry noise from differing immunosuppressive treatments.

The chain combines TRBV4-3 with TRBJ1-6; the D call of TRBD1 rests on TCRdb alone, since no DNA is present to check it. The TCR comes from a human donor with ulcerative colitis or Crohn's disease, or a healthy co-twin of an affected twin (not recorded which). The material sequenced was blood. The CDR3 here is CASSQEPPGGLYNSPLHF.